The 5 T cell receptor beta chains in this list originate from one sample, sequenced in a study of CD8 T cells in ankylosing spondylitis (dated by TCRdb to about 2017). Libraries were constructed by 5' RACE. Sequenced using an Illumina HiSeq 2500. TCRdb cleaned the public reads at Q25 with fastp, built clones with MiXCR and kept in-frame beta chains. Entries are consolidated by CDR3 protein sequence, retaining the most common genes and DNA. The sample profile shows 150,000 to 200,000 distinct CDR3 sequences; roughly 12% of them were found once. The top ten hold roughly 28% of the sample. The sequenced material came from blood, either unsorted or a sorted T cell fraction (not recorded which). The receptors were gathered from a male donor with ankylosing spondylitis or in good health (not recorded which).

The V and J genes are TRBV5-4 and TRBJ2-7; TRBD1 matches 9 bases. The ends lost 4 bases at V and 1 base at J; junction bases unmatched: 9. Germline V CDR1 and CDR2: SGHNT, YYREEE (reference sequence). The CDR3 length is 16 residues. CDR3 sequence reads: CASSPSGDRVSYEQYF. In nucleotides, the CDR3 is TGTGCCAGCAGCCCTTCAGGGGACAGGGTATCCTACGAGCAGTACTTC.

V and J are TRBV27 and TRBJ2-5, with D tentatively TRBD1 (6 bases). Germline CDR1 and CDR2: MNHEY and SMNVEV (reference sequence). V lost 3 bases, J lost 1 base, and 12 bases lay in between. The CDR3 extends over 15 amino acids. CDR3: CASSFFPTGQETQYF. The DNA of the CDR3 is TGTGCCAGCAGTTTTTTCCCGACAGGCCAAGAGACCCAGTACTTC.

This clonotype has at least ten counts. V usage is TRBV12-3 or TRBV12-4 and J usage is TRBJ2-1; either TRBD1 or TRBD2 may supply D (6 bases each). The CDR3 spans 17 residues. Trimming removed 2 bases at V and 4 bases at J, with 18 bases between. CDR3 region: CASSLTRLGGQYNEQFF. CDR3 in DNA: TGTGCCAGCAGTTTAACCCGCCTGGGGGGCCAATACAATGAGCAGTTCTTC.

There are many counts of this clonotype. The V and J genes are TRBV28 and TRBJ1-2; maybe TRBD1 (5 bases). This CDR3 has 14 residues. Germline V gene lookup returns CDR1 MDHEN and CDR2 SYDVKM. Trimming pared 2 bases from V and 7 bases from J, leaving 14 bases between. The CDR3 nucleotides are TGTGCCAGCAGTTTAACGAGGGGCGCCGGTGGCTACACCTTC. Amino acid sequence: CASSLTRGAGGYTF.

V usage is TRBV20-1 and J usage is TRBJ1-2; a possible D gene is TRBD1 (6 bases). Trimming took off 8 bases at V and 4 bases at J, with 20 bases between the two ends. CDR3 length: 14 amino acids. Germline loops: CDR1 DFQATT, CDR2 SNEGSKA (reference sequence). CDR3 bases: TGCAGTTCGTCCAGAGAGAGGGGGGCCTATGGCTACACCTTC. Residues: CSSSRERGAYGYTF.